This TCR beta chain originates from a study of OX40 agonist ivuxolimab in advanced cancers. Study results and limitations: The average count of expanded clones was higher among CD8+ T cells than among CD4+. CD4+ and CD8+ T cells in blood underwent clonal expansion by week 6 at 0.1 to 3.0 mg/kg. Low levels of normalized T-cell clonal expansion also appeared in some nonresponders.

In the case of this clone: Its target is not known.

Repertoires were generated with immunoSEQ multiplex PCR, while TCRdb's copy carries only in-frame clones and drops some. The repertoire holds more than 50,000 clones, roughly four fifths seen once, with over 0.6% in the top ten. There are 16 residues in the CDR3. Germline loops: CDR1 SGHAT, CDR2 FQNNGV. The trim removed 1 base at V and 6 bases at J, leaving 7 bases unmatched. The input for sequencing was CD4+ or CD8+ T cells sorted from blood, taken in a trial of the OX40 agonist ivuxolimab. This TCR came from an adult with an advanced solid tumor such as melanoma, head and neck, liver or kidney cancer. This chain connects TRBV11-2 to TRBJ2-2; 8 nucleotides align to TRBD1. CDR3 protein: CASSLGGTGRAGELFF. CDR3 in DNA: TGTGCCAGCAGCTTAGGAGGGACAGGAAGAGCCGGGGAGCTGTTTTTT.